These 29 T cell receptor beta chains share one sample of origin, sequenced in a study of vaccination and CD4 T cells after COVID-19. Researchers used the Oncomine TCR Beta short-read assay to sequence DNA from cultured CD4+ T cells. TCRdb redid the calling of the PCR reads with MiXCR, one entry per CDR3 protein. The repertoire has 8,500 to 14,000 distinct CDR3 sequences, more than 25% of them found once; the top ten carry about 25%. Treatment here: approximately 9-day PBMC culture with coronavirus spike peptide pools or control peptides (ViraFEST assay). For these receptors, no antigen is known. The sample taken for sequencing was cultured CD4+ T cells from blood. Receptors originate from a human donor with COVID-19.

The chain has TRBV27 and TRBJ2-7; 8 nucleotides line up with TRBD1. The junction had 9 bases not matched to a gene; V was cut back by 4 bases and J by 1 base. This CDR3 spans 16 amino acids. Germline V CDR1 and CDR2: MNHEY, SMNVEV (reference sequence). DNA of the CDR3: TGTGCCAGCAGTTCAGCCCGGGACAGGAGATCCTACGAGCAGTACTTC. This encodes CASSSARDRRSYEQYF.

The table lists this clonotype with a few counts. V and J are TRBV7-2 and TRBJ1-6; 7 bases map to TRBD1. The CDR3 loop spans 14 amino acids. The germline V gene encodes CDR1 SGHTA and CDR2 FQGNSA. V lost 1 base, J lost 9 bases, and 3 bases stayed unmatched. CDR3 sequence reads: CASSLGQGGSPLHF. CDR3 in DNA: TGTGCCAGCAGCTTAGGACAGGGAGGTTCACCCCTCCACTTT.

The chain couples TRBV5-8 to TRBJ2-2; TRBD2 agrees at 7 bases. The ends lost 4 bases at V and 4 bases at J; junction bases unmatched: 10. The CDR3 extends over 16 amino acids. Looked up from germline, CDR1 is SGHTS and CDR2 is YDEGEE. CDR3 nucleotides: TGTGCCAGCAGCGTATCCGGGGGGAGCGGCACCGGGGAGCTGTTTTTT. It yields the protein CASSVSGGSGTGELFF.

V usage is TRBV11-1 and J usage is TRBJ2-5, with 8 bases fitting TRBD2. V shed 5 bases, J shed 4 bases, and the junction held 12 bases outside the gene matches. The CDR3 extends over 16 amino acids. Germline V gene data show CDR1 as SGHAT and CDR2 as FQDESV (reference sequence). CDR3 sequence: CASSPPGRGDGETQYF. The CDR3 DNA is TGTGCCAGCAGCCCCCCTGGGCGGGGGGATGGAGAGACCCAGTACTTC.

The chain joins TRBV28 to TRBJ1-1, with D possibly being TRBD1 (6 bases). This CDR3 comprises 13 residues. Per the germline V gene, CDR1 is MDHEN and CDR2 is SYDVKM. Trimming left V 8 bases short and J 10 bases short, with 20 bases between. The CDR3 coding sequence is TGTGCCAGCGTGAGGGGGGGTCCTTTGGGAGCTTTCTTT. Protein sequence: CASVRGGPLGAFF.

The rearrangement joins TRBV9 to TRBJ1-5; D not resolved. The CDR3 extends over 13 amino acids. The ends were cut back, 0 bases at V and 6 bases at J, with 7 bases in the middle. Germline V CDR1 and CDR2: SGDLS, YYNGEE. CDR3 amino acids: CASSVGEAQPQHF. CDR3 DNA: TGTGCCAGCAGCGTAGGTGAGGCTCAGCCCCAGCATTTT.

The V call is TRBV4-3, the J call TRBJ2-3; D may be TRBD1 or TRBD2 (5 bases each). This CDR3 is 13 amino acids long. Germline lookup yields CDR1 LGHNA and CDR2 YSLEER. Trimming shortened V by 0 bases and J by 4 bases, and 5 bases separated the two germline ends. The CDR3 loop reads CASSQEGADTQYF. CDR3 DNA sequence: TGCGCCAGCAGCCAAGAGGGGGCAGATACGCAGTATTTT.

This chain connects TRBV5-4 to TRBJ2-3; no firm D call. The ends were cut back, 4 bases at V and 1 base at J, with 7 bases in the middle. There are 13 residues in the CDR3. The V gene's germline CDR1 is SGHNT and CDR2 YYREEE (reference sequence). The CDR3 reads CASSQRGTDTQYF. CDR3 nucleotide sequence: TGTGCCAGCAGCCAACGGGGCACAGATACGCAGTATTTT.

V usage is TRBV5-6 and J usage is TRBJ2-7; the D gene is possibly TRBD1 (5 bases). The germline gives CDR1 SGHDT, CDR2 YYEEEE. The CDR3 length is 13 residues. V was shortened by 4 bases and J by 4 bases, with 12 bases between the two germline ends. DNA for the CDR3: TGTGCCAGCAGCGAGAAGGGGATATACGAGCAGTACTTC. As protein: CASSEKGIYEQYF.

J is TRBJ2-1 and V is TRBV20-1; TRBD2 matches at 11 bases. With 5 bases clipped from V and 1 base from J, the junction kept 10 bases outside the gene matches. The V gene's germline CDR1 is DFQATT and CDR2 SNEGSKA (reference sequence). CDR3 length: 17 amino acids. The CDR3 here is CSAPSPGLAESYNEQFF. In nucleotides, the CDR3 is TGCAGTGCTCCCAGTCCGGGACTAGCGGAGTCCTACAATGAGCAGTTCTTC.

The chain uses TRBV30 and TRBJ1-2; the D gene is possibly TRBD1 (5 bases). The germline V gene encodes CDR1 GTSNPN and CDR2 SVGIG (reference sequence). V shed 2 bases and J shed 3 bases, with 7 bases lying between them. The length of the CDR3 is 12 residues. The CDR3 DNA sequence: TGTGCCTGGAGTCTAGGGGACTATGGCTACACCTTC. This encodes CAWSLGDYGYTF.

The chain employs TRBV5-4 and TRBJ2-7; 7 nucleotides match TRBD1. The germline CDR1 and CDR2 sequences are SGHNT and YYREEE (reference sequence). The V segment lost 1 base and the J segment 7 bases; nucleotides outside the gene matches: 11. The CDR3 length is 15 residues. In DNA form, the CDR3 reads TGTGCCAGCAGCTTGTTGACAGGGAGTTCGGGGGAGCAGTACTTC. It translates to CASSLLTGSSGEQYF. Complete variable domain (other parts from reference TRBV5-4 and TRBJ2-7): ETGVTQSPTHLIKTRGQQVTLRCSSQSGHNTVSWYQQALGQGPQFIFQYYREEENGRGNFPPRFSGLQFPNYSSELNVNALELDDSALYLCASSLLTGSSGEQYFGPGTRLTVT.

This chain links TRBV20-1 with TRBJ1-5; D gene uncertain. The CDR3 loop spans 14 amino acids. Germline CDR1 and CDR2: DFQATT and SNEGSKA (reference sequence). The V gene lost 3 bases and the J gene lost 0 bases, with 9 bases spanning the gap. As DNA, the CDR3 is TGCAGTGCTAGCGTCGGTAATAGCAATCAGCCCCAGCATTTT. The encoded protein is CSASVGNSNQPQHF.

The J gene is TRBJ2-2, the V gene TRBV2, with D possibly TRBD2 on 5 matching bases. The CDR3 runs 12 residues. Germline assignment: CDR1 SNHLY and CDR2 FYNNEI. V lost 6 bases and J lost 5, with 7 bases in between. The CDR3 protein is CASSGVTGELFF. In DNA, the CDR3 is TGTGCCAGCAGCGGGGTGACCGGGGAGCTGTTTTTT. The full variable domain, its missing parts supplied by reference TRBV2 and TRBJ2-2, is EPEVTQTPSHQVTQMGQEVILRCVPISNHLYFYWYRQILGQKVEFLVSFYNNEISEKSEIFDDQFSVERPDGSNFTLKIRSTKLEDSAMYFCASSGVTGELFFGEGSRLTVL.

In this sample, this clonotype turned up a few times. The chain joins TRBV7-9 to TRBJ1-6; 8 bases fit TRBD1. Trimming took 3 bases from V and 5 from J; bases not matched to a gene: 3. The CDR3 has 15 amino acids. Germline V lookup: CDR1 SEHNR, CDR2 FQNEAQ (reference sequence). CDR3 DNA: TGTGCCAGCAGCTTGTTGGACAGGGATAATTCACCCCTCCACTTT. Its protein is CASSLLDRDNSPLHF.

The CDR3 spells CASSLGLAGGHEQFF. The CDR3 DNA sequence: TGTGCCAGCAGCCTCGGACTAGCGGGGGGGCATGAGCAGTTCTTC. The rearrangement uses TRBV6-2 or TRBV6-3 and TRBJ2-1; 15 bases agree with TRBD2. The CDR3 extends over 15 amino acids. Germline assignment: CDR1 MNHEY and CDR2 SVGEGT. The V gene end was trimmed by 6 bases and the J gene end by 8 bases; junction bases not matched to a gene: 5.

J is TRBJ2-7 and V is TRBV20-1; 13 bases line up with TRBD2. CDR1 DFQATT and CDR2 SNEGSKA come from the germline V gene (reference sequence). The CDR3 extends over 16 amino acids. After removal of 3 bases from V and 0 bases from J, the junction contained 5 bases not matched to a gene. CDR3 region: CSASGTSGISSYEQYF. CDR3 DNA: TGCAGTGCTAGCGGGACTAGCGGGATAAGCTCCTACGAGCAGTACTTC.

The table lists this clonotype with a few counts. CDR3 region: CASSQEGGEVYGYTF. The CDR3 DNA is TGCGCCAGCAGCCAAGAGGGGGGGGAAGTCTATGGCTACACCTTC. The chain joins TRBV4-1 to TRBJ1-2; D might be TRBD1 (5 bases). The CDR3 runs 15 residues. V lost 0 bases and J lost 4, with 12 bases in between. Per germline, CDR1 MGHRA and CDR2 YSYEKL.

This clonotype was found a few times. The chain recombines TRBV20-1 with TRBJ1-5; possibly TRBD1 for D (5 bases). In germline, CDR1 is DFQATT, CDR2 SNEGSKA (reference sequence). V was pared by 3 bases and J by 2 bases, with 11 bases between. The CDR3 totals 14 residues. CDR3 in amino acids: CSASWGGGNQPQHF. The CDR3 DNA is TGCAGTGCTAGTTGGGGAGGGGGCAATCAGCCCCAGCATTTT.

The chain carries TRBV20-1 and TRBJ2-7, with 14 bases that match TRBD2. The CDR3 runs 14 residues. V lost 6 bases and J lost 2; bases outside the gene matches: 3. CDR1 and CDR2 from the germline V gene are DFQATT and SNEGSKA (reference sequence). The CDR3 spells CSAKTSGGAYEQYF. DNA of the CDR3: TGCAGTGCAAAGACTAGCGGGGGGGCCTACGAGCAGTACTTC.

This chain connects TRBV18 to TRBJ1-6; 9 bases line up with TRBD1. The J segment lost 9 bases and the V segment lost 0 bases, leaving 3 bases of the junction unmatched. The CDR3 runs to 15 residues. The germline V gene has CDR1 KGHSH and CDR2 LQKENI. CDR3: CASSPPGQGTSPLHF. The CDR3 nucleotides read TGTGCCAGCTCACCACCGGGACAGGGTACTTCACCCCTCCACTTT.

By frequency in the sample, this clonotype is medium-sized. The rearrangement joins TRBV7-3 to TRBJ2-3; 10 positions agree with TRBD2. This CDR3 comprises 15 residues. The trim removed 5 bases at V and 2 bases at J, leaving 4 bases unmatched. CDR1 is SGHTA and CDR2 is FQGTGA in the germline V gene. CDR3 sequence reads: CASSRAGGITDTQYF. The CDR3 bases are TGTGCCAGCAGCAGAGCGGGGGGGATCACAGATACGCAGTATTTT.

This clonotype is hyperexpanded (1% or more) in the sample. The CDR3 reads CSASRGAGGGQETQYF. CDR3 sequence (DNA): TGCAGTGCTAGCCGGGGGGCTGGAGGGGGACAAGAGACCCAGTACTTC. V usage is TRBV20-1 and J usage is TRBJ2-5; D perhaps matches TRBD2 (7 bases). The CDR3 has 16 residues. From germline, CDR1 is DFQATT and CDR2 SNEGSKA (reference sequence). The V gene lost 3 bases and the J gene lost 2 bases, with 19 bases spanning the gap.

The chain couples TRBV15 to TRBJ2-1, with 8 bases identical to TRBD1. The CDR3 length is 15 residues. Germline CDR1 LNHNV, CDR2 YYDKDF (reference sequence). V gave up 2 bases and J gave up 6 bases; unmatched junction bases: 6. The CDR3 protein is CATSRRPDRANEQFF. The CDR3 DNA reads TGTGCCACCAGCAGAAGGCCGGACAGGGCCAATGAGCAGTTCTTC.

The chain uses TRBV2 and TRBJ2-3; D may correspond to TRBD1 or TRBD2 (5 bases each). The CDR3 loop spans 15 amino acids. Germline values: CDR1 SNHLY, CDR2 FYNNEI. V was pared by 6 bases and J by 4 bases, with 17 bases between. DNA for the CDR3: TGTGCCAGCAGCGGGACCGGGCTTATGGCAGATACGCAGTATTTT. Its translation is CASSGTGLMADTQYF.

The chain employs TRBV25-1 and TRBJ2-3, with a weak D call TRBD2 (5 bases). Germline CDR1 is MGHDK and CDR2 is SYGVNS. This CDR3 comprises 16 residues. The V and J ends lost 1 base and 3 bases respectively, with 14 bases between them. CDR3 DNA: TGTGCCAGCAGTGAATCCGGGCGGGCGCTTACAGATACGCAGTATTTT. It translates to CASSESGRALTDTQYF. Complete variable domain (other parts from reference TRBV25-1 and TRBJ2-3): EADIYQTPRYLVIGTGKKITLECSQTMGHDKMYWYQQDPGMELHLIHYSYGVNSTEKGDLSSESTVSRIRTEHFPLTLESARPSHTSQYLCASSESGRALTDTQYFGPGTRLTVL.

CDR3 sequence (DNA): TGTGCCACCCCAGTAGAGACCCAGTACTTC. Its protein product is CATPVETQYF. The rearrangement joins TRBV7-9 to TRBJ2-5, with D unclear. This CDR3 has 10 amino acids. V lost 10 bases to trimming and J lost 4 bases, with 7 bases between them. CDR1 SEHNR and CDR2 FQNEAQ come from the germline V gene (reference sequence).

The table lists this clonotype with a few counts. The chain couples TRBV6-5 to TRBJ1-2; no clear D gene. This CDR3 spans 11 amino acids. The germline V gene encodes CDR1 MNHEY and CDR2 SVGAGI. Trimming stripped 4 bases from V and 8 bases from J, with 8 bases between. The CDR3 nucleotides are TGTGCCAGCAGTTCCGCCAAAGGCTACACCTTC. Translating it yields CASSSAKGYTF.

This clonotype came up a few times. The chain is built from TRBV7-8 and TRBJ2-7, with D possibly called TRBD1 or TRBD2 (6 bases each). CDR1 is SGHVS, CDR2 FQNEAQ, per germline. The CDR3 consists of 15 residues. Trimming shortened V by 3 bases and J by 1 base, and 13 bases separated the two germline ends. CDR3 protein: CASSFRGLASYEQYF. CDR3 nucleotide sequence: TGTGCCAGCAGCTTCAGGGGACTTGCTTCCTACGAGCAGTACTTC. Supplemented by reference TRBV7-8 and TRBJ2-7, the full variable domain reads GAGVSQSPRYKVAKRGQDVALRCDPISGHVSLFWYQQALGQGPEFLTYFQNEAQLDKSGLPSDRFFAERPEGSVSTLKIQRTQQEDSAVYLCASSFRGLASYEQYFGPGTRLTVT.